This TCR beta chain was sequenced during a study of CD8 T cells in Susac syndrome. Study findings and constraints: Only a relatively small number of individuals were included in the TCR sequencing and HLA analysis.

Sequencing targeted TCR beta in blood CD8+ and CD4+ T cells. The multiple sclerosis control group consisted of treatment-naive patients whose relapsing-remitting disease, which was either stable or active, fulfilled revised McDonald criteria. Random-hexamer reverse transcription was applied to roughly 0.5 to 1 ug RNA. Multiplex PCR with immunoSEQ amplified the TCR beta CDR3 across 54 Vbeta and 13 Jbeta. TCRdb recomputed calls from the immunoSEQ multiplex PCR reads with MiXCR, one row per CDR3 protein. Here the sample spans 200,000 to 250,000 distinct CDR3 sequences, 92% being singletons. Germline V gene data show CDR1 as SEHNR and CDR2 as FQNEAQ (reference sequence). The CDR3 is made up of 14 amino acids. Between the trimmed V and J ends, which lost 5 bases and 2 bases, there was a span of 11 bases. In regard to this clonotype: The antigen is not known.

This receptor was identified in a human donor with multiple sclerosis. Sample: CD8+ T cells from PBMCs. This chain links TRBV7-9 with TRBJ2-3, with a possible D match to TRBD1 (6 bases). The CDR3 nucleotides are TGTGCCAGCAGCCCCAGGGGTACCACAGATACGCAGTATTTT. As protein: CASSPRGTTDTQYF. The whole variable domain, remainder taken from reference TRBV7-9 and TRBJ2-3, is DTGVSQNPRHKITKRGQNVTFRCDPISEHNRLYWYRQTLGQGPEFLTYFQNEAQLEKSRLLSDRFSAERPKGSFSTLEIQRTEQGDSAMYLCASSPRGTTDTQYFGPGTRLTVL.